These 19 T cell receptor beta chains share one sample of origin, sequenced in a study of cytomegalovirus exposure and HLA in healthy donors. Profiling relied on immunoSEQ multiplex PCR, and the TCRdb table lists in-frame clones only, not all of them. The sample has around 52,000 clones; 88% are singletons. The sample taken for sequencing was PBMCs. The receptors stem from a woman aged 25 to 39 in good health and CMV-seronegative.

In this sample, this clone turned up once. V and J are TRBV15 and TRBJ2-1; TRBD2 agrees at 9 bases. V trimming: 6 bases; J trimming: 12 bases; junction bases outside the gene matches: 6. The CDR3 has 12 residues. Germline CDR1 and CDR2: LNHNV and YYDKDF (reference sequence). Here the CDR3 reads CATRPLAGLQFF. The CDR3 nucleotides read TGTGCCACCAGACCCCTAGCGGGACTGCAGTTCTTC.

CDR3 protein: CASSYQTGFSGYTF. Written as DNA, the CDR3 is TGTGCCAGCAGTTACCAGACAGGTTTTAGTGGCTACACCTTC. The chain links TRBV6-5 to TRBJ1-2, with D maybe TRBD1 (6 bases). This CDR3 is 14 amino acids long. The germline V gene has CDR1 MNHEY and CDR2 SVGAGI. The V end lost 2 bases, the J end lost 7 bases, and 14 bases lay between the germline ends.

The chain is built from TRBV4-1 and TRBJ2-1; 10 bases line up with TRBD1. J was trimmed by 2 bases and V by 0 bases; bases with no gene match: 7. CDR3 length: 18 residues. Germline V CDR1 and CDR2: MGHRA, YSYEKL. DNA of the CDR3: TGCGCCAGCAGCCAAGAAGCACCGGGACAGGGGACCTACAATGAGCAGTTCTTC. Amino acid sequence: CASSQEAPGQGTYNEQFF.

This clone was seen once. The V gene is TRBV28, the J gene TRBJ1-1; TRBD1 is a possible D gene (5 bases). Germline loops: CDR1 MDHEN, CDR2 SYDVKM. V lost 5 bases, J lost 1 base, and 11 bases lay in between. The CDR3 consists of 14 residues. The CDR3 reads CASSAPTGNTEAFF. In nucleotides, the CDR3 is TGTGCCAGCAGTGCGCCTACAGGGAACACTGAAGCTTTCTTT.

CDR3 amino acids: CASSTDWGQADYGYTF. The CDR3 coding sequence is TGTGCCAGCAGCACTGACTGGGGGCAGGCGGATTATGGCTACACCTTC. The V and J genes are TRBV9 and TRBJ1-2; perhaps TRBD1 as D (6 bases). Trimming took 4 bases from V and 5 from J, leaving 21 bases between them. The CDR3 contains 16 residues. Germline loops: CDR1 SGDLS, CDR2 YYNGEE.

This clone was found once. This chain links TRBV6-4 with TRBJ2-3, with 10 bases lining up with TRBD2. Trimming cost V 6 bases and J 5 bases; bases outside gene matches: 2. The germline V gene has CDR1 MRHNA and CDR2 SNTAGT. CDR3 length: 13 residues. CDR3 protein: CASRASGGDTQYF. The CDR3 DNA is TGTGCCAGCAGGGCTAGCGGGGGAGATACGCAGTATTTT.

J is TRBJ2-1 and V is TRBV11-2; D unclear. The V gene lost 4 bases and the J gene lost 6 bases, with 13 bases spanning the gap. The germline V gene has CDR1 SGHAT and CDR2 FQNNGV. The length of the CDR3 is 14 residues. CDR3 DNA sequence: TGTGCCAGCAGCTCAACATTCGGAGCCAATGAGCAGTTCTTC. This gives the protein CASSSTFGANEQFF.

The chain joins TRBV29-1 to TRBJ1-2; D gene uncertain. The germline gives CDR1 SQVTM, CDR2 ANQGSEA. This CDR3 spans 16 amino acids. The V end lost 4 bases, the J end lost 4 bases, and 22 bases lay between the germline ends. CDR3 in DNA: TGCAGCGTTGGCGACGACGTACGGGGATTGGGCTATGGCTACACCTTC. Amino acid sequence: CSVGDDVRGLGYGYTF.

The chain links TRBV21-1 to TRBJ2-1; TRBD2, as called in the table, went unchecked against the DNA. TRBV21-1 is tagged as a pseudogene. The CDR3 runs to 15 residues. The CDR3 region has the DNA TGTGCCAGCAGCAAAGATAAGGCTAGGAACAATGAGCAGTTCTTC. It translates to CASSKDKARNNEQFF.

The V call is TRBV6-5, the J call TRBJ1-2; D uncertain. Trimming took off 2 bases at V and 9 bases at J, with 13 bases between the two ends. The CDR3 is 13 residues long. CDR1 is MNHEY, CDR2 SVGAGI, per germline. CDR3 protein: CASSYGAGMSYTF. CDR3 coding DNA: TGTGCCAGCAGTTACGGCGCGGGAATGAGCTACACCTTC.

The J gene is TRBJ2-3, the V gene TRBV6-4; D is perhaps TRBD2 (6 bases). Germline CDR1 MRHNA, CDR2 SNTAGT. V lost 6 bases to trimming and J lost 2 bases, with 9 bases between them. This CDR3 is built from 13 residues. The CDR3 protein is CASREGPTDTQYF. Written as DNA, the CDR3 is TGTGCCAGCAGGGAGGGGCCCACAGATACGCAGTATTTT.

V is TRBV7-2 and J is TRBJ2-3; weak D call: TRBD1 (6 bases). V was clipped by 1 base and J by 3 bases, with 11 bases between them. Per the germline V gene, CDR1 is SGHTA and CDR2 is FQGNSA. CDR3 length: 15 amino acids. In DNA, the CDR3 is TGTGCCAGCAGCTTAGGGTGGGGGCTTACAGATACGCAGTATTTT. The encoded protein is CASSLGWGLTDTQYF. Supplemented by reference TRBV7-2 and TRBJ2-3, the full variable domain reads GAGVSQSPSNKVTEKGKDVELRCDPISGHTALYWYRQSLGQGLEFLIYFQGNSAPDKSGLPSDRFSAERTGGSVSTLTIQRTQQEDSAVYLCASSLGWGLTDTQYFGPGTRLTVL.

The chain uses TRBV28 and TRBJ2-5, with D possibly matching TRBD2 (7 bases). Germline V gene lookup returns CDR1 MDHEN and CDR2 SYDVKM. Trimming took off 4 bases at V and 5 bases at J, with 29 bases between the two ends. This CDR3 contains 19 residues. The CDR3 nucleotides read TGTGCCAGCAGTTCGGACCGATTAGGGGGTCCGGGAGGCTTGGAGACCCAGTACTTC. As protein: CASSSDRLGGPGGLETQYF.

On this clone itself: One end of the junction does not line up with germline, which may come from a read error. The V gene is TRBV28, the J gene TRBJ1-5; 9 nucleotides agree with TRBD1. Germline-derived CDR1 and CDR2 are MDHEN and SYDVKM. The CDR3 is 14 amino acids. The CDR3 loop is CASILQGAGQPQHF. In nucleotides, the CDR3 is TGTGCCAGCATTTTACAGGGGGCTGGGCAGCCCCAGCATTTT.

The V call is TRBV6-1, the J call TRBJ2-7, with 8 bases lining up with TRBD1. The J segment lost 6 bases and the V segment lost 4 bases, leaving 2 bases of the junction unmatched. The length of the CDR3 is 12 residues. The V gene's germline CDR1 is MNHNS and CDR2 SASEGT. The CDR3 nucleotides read TGTGCCAGCAGTGCGACAGGGGTCGAGCAGTACTTC. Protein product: CASSATGVEQYF.

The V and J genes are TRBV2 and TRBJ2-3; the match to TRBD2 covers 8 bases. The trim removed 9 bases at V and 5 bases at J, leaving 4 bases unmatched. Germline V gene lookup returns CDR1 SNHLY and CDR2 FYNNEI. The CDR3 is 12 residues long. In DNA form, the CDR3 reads TGTGCCAGGGGAACTAGCGGAGATACGCAGTATTTT. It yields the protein CARGTSGDTQYF.

In DNA, the CDR3 is TGTGCCAGCAGCTCTAGCGGGACCTCCACAGATACGCAGTATTTT. Translating it yields CASSSSGTSTDTQYF. This rearrangement joins TRBV7-2 to TRBJ2-3, with 9 bases identical to TRBD2. Germline values: CDR1 SGHTA, CDR2 FQGNSA. The CDR3 is made up of 15 amino acids. V was clipped by 4 bases and J by 2 bases; unmatched bases: 4. The whole variable domain, remainder taken from reference TRBV7-2 and TRBJ2-3, is GAGVSQSPSNKVTEKGKDVELRCDPISGHTALYWYRQSLGQGLEFLIYFQGNSAPDKSGLPSDRFSAERTGGSVSTLTIQRTQQEDSAVYLCASSSSGTSTDTQYFGPGTRLTVL.

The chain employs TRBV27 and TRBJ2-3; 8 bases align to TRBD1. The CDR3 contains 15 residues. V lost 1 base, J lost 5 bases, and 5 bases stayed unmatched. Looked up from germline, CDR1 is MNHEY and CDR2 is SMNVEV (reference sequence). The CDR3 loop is CASSLLARGQDTQYF. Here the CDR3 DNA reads TGTGCCAGCAGTTTATTGGCCAGGGGGCAAGATACGCAGTATTTT.

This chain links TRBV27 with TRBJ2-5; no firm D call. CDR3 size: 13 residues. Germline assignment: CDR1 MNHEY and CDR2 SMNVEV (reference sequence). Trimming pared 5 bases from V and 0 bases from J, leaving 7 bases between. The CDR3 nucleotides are TGTGCCAGCAGTCCCGGGTACCAAGAGACCCAGTACTTC. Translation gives CASSPGYQETQYF.